A selection of T cell receptor beta chains follows, all from one sample in a study of blood T cell repertoires in COVID-19. The table came from immunoSEQ multiplex PCR; TCRdb's copy has only in-frame clones and leaves some out. Seen here are about 320,000 clones, 90% observed once, and the top ten hold about 2.4%. Sequenced: PBMCs or T cells enriched from blood (not recorded which). These receptors were taken from a man in his sixties who had recovered from COVID-19. The CDR3 runs from the conserved cysteine through the conserved F or W. Each record gives: CDR3 protein, CDR3 DNA, clone size, D gene, J gene, V gene. D genes are given only for firm matches. The size field is filled for only some rows; it gives once, few, many or a size class.

CDR3aa: CASSEGVREKLFF; CDR3nt: TGTGCCAGCAGCGAGGGGGTGAGGGAAAAACTGTTTTTT; abundance: .; d_gene: .; j_gene: TRBJ1-4; v_gene: TRBV2
CDR3aa: CASWGRGNQPQHF; CDR3nt: TGTGCCAGCTGGGGGCGCGGCAATCAGCCCCAGCATTTT; abundance: once; d_gene: .; j_gene: TRBJ1-5; v_gene: TRBV6-5
CDR3aa: CASSQDRTVGGYTF; CDR3nt: TGCGCCAGCAGCCAAGATCGGACAGTTGGTGGCTACACCTTC; abundance: .; d_gene: .; j_gene: TRBJ1-2; v_gene: TRBV4-1
CDR3aa: CASTKTGNTEAFF; CDR3nt: TGTGCCAGCACTAAGACAGGCAACACTGAAGCTTTCTTT; abundance: .; d_gene: .; j_gene: TRBJ1-1; v_gene: TRBV6-5
CDR3aa: CASSLTGAGGPYEQYF; CDR3nt: TGTGCCAGCAGCTTAACGGGGGCAGGGGGCCCCTACGAGCAGTACTTC; abundance: once; d_gene: TRBD1; j_gene: TRBJ2-7; v_gene: TRBV7-3
CDR3aa: CASSTTGQGTNTIYF; CDR3nt: TGTGCCAGCTCCACAACGGGACAGGGGACAAACACCATATATTTT; abundance: .; d_gene: TRBD1; j_gene: TRBJ1-3; v_gene: TRBV18
CDR3aa: CASSLMGGTIYF; CDR3nt: TGTGCCAGTAGTTTAATGGGAGGCACCATATATTTT; abundance: .; d_gene: .; j_gene: TRBJ1-3; v_gene: TRBV19
CDR3aa: CASSIPGPRGLEQFF; CDR3nt: TGTGCCAGTAGTATACCCGGGCCAAGGGGCCTTGAGCAGTTCTTC; abundance: once; d_gene: .; j_gene: TRBJ2-1; v_gene: TRBV19
CDR3aa: CASRTRHGTEAFF; CDR3nt: TGTGCCAGTAGGACGCGGCATGGCACTGAAGCTTTCTTT; abundance: .; d_gene: .; j_gene: TRBJ1-1; v_gene: TRBV19
CDR3aa: CASSLDRAAFF; CDR3nt: TGTGCCAGCAGCCTGGACAGGGCGGCTTTCTTT; abundance: .; d_gene: TRBD1; j_gene: TRBJ1-1; v_gene: TRBV2
CDR3aa: CASSHQITGTGDNQPQHF; CDR3nt: TGCGCCAGCAGCCACCAAATAACCGGGACAGGGGACAATCAGCCCCAGCATTTT; abundance: .; d_gene: TRBD1; j_gene: TRBJ1-5; v_gene: TRBV4-1
CDR3aa: CASGFGLADSYNEQFF; CDR3nt: TGTGCTAGTGGTTTCGGACTAGCGGACTCCTACAATGAGCAGTTCTTC; abundance: .; d_gene: TRBD2; j_gene: TRBJ2-1; v_gene: TRBV12-5
CDR3aa: CASSQDRSEAFF; CDR3nt: TGCGCCAGCAGCCAAGATCGTTCGGAGGCTTTCTTT; abundance: .; d_gene: .; j_gene: TRBJ1-1; v_gene: TRBV4-1